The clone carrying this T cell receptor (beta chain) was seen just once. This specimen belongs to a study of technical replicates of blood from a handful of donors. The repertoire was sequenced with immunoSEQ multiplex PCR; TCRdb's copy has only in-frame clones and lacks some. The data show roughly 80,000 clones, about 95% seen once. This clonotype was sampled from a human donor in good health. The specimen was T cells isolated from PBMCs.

The CDR3 here is CAWSSAGTGVKPQHF. In DNA form, the CDR3 reads TGTGCCTGGAGTAGTGCCGGGACAGGGGTCAAGCCCCAGCATTTT. The chain links TRBV30 to TRBJ1-5; 10 bases agree with TRBD1. The CDR3 is 15 amino acids. Germline-derived CDR1 and CDR2 are GTSNPN and SVGIG (reference sequence). The trim removed 2 bases at V and 8 bases at J, leaving 9 bases unmatched.